This T cell receptor beta chain was sequenced during a study of regulatory T cells in long-lasting Graves disease. CDR1 is MDHEN, CDR2 SYDVKM, per germline. The CDR3 loop spans 18 amino acids. The V gene end was trimmed by 5 bases and the J gene end by 3 bases; junction bases not matched to a gene: 12. The time point here: newly diagnosed GD, antithyroid drugs for less than 3 months. Construction of the TCR library relied on RNA isolated from PBMCs. Libraries of TCR beta came from iRepertoire HTBI primers plus Arm-PCR of CDR3 regions. TCRdb re-analysed the multiplex PCR reads in MiXCR, keeping a single row per CDR3 protein. Among roughly 420,000 distinct CDR3 sequences listed, roughly 15% were seen once. Ten or more counts support this clonotype. This same sample was also part of a study on T cells in Graves' hyperthyroidism and ophthalmopathy.

The specimen was peripheral blood mononuclear cells (PBMCs), collected at new diagnosis, from a patient treated with antithyroid drugs. This chain uses TRBV28 with TRBJ1-4, with 10 bases fitting TRBD1. This clonotype was sampled from a woman aged 18-35 years with Graves disease. CDR3 bases: TGTGCCAGCAGTCCTCACCCGGGACAGGGGAGCTCTAATGAAAAACTGTTTTTT. It encodes CASSPHPGQGSSNEKLFF.